This T cell receptor (beta chain) was identified in a study of T-cell memory formation after mild COVID-19. On the study more broadly: Largely donor-specific sequence clusters came from a couple of donors. Study-wide results and caveats: The main location of contracting CD4+ clones was CM and EM, and that of contracting CD8+ clones was EMRA.

Researchers used 5'RACE with constant-segment primers to make TCR alpha and TCR beta cDNA libraries that carry sample barcodes and UMIs. MiXCR, applied by TCRdb to the 5' RACE reads, yields one record per CDR3 protein. The sample gives 450,000 or so distinct CDR3 sequences, around 20% of which show up once; 8.4% is in the top ten. Germline lookup yields CDR1 SNHLY and CDR2 FYNNEI. V lost 1 base, J lost 5 bases, and 11 bases lay in between. The CDR3 is 14 amino acids. A few counts support this clonotype. What it binds is not known. The clonotype comes from an adult woman who had mild COVID-19 (a few samples of this study predate the infection). Cell type and time point are not known. The specimen sequenced was PBMCs or a T cell subset sorted from them (not recorded which). J is TRBJ2-5 and V is TRBV2; D gene unclear. CDR3 in amino acids: CASSEGVLIETQYF. For the CDR3, the DNA is TGTGCCAGCAGTGAAGGGGTACTGATCGAGACCCAGTACTTC.